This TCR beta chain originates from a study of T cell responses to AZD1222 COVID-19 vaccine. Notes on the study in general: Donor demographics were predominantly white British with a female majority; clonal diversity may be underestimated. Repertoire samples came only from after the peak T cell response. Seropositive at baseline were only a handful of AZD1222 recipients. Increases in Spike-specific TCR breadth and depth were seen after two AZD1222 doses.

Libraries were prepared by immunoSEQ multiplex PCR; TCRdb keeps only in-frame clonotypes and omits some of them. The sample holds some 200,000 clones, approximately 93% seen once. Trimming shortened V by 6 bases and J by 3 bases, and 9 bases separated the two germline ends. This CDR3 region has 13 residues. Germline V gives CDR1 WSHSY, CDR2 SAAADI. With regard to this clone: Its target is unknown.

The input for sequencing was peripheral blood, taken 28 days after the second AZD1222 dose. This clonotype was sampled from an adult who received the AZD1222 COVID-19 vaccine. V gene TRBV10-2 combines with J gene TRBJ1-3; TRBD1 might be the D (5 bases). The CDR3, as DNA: TGCGCCAGCAGATCAGGGTTTGGAAACACCATATATTTT. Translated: CASRSGFGNTIYF.